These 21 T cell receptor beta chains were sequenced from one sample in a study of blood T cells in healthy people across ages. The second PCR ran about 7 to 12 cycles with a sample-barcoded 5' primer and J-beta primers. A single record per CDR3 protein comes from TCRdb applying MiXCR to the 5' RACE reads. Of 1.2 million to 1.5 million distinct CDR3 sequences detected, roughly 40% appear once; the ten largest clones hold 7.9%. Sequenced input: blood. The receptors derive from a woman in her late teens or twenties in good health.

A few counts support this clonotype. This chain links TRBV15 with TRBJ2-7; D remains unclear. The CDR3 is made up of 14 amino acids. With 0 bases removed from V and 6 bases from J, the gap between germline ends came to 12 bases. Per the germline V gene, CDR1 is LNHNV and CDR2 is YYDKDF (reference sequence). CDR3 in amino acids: CATSRDREPREQYF. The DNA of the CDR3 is TGTGCCACCAGCAGAGATCGAGAGCCCCGCGAGCAGTACTTC.

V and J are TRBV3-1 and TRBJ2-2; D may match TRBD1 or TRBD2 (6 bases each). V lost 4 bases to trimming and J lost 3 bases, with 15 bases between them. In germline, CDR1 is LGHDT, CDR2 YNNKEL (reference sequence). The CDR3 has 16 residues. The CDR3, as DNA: TGTGCCAGCAGCCCCTCGGAGGGGGAGGACACCGGGGAGCTGTTTTTT. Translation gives CASSPSEGEDTGELFF.

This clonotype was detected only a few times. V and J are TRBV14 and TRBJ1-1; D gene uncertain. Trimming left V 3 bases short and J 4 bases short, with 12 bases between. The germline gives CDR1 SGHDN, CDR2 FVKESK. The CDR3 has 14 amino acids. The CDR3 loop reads CASSHGPGGTEAFF. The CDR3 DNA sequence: TGTGCCAGCAGCCACGGACCTGGCGGCACTGAAGCTTTCTTT.

The CDR3 bases are TGCAGCGTTGAAGATTTAACCGCCTATGGCTACACCTTC. It specifies CSVEDLTAYGYTF. This chain connects TRBV29-1 to TRBJ1-2; no definite D call. V dropped 0 bases and J dropped 4 bases, with 9 bases sitting between them. Germline V gene data show CDR1 as SQVTM and CDR2 as ANQGSEA. The CDR3 length is 13 residues.

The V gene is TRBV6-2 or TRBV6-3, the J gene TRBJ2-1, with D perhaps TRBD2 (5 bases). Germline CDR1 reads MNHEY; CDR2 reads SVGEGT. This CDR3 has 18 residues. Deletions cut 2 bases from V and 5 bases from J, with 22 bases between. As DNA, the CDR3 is TGTGCCAGCAGTTACCTTGGGCGTGGAGGTTTGACGAACAATGAGCAGTTCTTC. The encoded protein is CASSYLGRGGLTNNEQFF.

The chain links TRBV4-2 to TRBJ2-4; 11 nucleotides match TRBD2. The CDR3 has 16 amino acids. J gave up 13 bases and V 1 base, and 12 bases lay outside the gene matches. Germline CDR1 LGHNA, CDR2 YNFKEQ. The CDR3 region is CASSQGAGTSGDGQYF. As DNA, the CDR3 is TGTGCCAGCAGCCAAGGGGCCGGGACTAGCGGAGACGGGCAGTACTTC.

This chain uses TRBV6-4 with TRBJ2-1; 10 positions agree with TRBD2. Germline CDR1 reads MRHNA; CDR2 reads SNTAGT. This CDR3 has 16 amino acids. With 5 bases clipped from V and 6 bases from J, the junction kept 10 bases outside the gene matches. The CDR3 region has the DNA TGTGCCAGCAGTCTCAATCCCGGGACTAGCGCCAATGAGCAGTTCTTC. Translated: CASSLNPGTSANEQFF.

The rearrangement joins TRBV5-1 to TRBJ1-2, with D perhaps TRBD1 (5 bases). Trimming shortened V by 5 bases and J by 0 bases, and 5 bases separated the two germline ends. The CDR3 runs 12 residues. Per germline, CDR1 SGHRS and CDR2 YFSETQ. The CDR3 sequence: CASRQANYGYTF. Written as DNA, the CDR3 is TGCGCCAGCAGACAGGCTAACTATGGCTACACCTTC.

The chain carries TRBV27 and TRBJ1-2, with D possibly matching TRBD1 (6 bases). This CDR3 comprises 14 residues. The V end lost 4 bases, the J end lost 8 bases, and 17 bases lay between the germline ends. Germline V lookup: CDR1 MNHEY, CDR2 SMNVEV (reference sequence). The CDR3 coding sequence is TGTGCCAGCAGTTCCCCCTCGGGGGCGCTGGGCTACACCTTC. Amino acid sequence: CASSSPSGALGYTF.

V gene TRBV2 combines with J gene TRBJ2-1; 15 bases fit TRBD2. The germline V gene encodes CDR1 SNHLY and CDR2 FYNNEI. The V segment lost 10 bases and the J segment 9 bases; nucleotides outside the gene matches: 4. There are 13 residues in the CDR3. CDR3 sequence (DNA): TGTGCCACCACGGGACTAGCGGGAGGTGAGCAGTTCTTC. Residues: CATTGLAGGEQFF.

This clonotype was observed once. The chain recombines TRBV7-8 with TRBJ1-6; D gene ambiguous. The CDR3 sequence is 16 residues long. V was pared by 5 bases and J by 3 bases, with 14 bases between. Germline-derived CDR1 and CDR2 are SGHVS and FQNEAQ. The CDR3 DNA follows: TGTGCCAGCAGCACCTTCGGACGGAGCTATAATTCACCCCTCCACTTT. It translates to CASSTFGRSYNSPLHF.

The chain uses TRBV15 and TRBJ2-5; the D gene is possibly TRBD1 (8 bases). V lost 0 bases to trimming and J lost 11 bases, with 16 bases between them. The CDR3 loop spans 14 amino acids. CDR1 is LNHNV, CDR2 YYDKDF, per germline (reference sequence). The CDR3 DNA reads TGTGCCACCAGCAGAGATCGGACAGGGAGGGAGCAGTACTTC. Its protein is CATSRDRTGREQYF.

CDR3 sequence reads: CASSMKQPQHF. As DNA, the CDR3 is TGTGCCAGCAGTATGAAACAGCCCCAGCATTTT. V is TRBV27 and J is TRBJ1-5; D unclear. Trimming took off 5 bases at V and 7 bases at J, with 6 bases between the two ends. This CDR3 has 11 amino acids. CDR1 and CDR2 (germline): MNHEY, SMNVEV (reference sequence).

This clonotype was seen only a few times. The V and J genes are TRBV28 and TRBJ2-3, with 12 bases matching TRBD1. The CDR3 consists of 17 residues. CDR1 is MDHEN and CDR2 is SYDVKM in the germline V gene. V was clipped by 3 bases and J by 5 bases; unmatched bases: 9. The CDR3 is CASSFLPGQGAGDTQYF. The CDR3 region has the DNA TGTGCCAGCAGTTTCCTCCCGGGACAGGGGGCTGGAGATACGCAGTATTTT.

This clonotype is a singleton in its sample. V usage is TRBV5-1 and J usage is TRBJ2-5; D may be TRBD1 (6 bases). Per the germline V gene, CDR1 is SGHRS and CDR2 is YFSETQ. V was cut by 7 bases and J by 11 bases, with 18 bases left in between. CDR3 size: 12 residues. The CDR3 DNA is TGCGCCAGCGGCACACAGGGTGATGAGCAGTACTTC. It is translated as CASGTQGDEQYF.

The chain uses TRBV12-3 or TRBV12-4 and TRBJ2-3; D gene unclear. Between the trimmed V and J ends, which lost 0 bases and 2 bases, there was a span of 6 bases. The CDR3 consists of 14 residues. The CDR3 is CASSLAQATDTQYF. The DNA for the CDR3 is TGTGCCAGCAGTTTAGCCCAGGCCACAGATACGCAGTATTTT.

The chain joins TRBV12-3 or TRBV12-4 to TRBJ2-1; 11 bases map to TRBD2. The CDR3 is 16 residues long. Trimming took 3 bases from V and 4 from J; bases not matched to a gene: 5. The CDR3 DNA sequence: TGTGCCAGCAGTTTGATAGCGGGGGGGCGTTACAATGAGCAGTTCTTC. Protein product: CASSLIAGGRYNEQFF.

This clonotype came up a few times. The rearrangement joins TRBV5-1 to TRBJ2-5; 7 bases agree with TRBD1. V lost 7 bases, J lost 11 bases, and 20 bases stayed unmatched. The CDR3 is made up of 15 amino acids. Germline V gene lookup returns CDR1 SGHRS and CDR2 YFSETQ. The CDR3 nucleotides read TGCGCCAGCCAAATACTCACAGGGGTAGGCAATGAGCAGTACTTC. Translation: CASQILTGVGNEQYF.

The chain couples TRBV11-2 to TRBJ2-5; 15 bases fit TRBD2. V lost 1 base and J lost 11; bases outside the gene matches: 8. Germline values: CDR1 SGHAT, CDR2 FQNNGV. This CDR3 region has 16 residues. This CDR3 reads CASSLVGLAGGYEQYF. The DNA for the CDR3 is TGTGCCAGCAGCTTAGTAGGACTAGCGGGAGGGTATGAGCAGTACTTC.

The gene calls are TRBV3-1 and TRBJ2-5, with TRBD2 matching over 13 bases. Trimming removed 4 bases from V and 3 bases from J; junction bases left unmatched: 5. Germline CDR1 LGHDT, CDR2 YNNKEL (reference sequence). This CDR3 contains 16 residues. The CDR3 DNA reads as TGTGCCAGCAGCCTCGGGACTAGCGGGGCTAAAGAGACCCAGTACTTC. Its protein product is CASSLGTSGAKETQYF.

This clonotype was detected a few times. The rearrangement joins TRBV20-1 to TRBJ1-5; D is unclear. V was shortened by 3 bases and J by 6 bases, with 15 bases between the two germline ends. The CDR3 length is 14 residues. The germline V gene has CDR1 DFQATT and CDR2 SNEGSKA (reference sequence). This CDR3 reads CSASLGGRAQPQHF. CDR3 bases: TGCAGTGCTAGTTTAGGAGGGCGCGCTCAGCCCCAGCATTTT.